Listed here is a single T cell receptor beta chain. Cohort 3 donors were reported recovered after two negative PCRs, clearance, or symptom resolution. In the authors' methods: From reference gene primer amplification, estimates of nucleated cell counts were derived. Measured with immunoSEQ multiplex PCR; TCRdb has only the in-frame clones, and not every one. V, J and clone size were drawn from that table, and D and trimming were deduced from the DNA. In the table there are 190,000 or so clones, 75% to 90% of which are singletons. The source of the sample is a study of blood T cell repertoires in COVID-19. The CDR3 spans 12 residues. CDR1 is ENHRY and CDR2 is SYGVKD in the germline V gene. V was pared by 3 bases and J by 6 bases, with 6 bases between.

This TCR came from a man aged 40-49 years who had recovered from COVID-19. Material: PBMCs or T cells enriched from blood (not recorded which). V usage is TRBV10-3 and J usage is TRBJ2-1, with no clear D. The CDR3 here is CAISDRSNEQFF. The CDR3 nucleotides are TGTGCCATCAGTGACAGGTCCAATGAGCAGTTCTTC.